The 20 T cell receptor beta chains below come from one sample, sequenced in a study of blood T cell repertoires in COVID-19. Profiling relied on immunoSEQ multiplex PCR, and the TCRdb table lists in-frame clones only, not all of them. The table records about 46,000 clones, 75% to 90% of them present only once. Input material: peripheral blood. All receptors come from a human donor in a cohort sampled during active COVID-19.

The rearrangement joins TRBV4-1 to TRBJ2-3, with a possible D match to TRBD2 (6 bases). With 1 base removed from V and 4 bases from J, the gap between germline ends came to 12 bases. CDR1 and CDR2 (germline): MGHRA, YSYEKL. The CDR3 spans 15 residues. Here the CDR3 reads CASSQGGTRPDTQYF. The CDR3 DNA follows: TGCGCCAGCAGCCAAGGCGGGACTCGCCCAGATACGCAGTATTTT.

The CDR3 coding sequence is TGTGCCAGCAGCCAAGATCTTAGTAGCACAGATACGCAGTATTTT. Its protein product is CASSQDLSSTDTQYF. The chain couples TRBV14 to TRBJ2-3, with D unclear. Germline CDR1 reads SGHDN; CDR2 reads FVKESK. The V end lost 0 bases, the J end lost 0 bases, and 7 bases lay between the germline ends. The CDR3 is 15 amino acids.

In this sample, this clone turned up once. CDR3 bases: TGTGCCAGCAGTTTGACAGGGACGAACACTGAAGCTTTCTTT. Protein product: CASSLTGTNTEAFF. The rearrangement uses TRBV28 and TRBJ1-1, with 7 bases matching TRBD1. The germline V gene has CDR1 MDHEN and CDR2 SYDVKM. With V trimmed by 3 bases and J by 1 base, 2 bases remained unmatched. The CDR3 runs 14 residues.

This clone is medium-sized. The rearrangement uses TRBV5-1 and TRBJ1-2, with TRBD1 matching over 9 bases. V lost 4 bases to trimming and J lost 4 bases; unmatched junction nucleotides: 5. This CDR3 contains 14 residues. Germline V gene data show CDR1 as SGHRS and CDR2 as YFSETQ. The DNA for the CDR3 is TGCGCCAGCAGCCTAGGGGACAGGGCCTATGGCTACACCTTC. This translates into CASSLGDRAYGYTF.

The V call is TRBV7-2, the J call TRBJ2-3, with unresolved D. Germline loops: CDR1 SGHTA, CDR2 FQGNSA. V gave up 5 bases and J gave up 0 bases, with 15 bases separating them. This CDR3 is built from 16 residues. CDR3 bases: TGTGCCAGCAGCCCGATGGCTTACCACAGCACAGATACGCAGTATTTT. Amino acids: CASSPMAYHSTDTQYF.

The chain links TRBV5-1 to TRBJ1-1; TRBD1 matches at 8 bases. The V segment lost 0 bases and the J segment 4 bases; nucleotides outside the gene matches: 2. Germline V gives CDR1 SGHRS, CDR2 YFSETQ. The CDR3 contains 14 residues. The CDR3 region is CASSLATGATEAFF. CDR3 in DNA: TGCGCCAGCAGCTTGGCGACAGGGGCCACTGAAGCTTTCTTT.

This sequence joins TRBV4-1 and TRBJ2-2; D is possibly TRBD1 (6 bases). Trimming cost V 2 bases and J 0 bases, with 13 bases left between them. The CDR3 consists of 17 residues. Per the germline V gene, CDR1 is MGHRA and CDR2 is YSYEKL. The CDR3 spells CASSQPGVGANTGELFF. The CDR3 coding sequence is TGCGCCAGCAGCCAACCAGGGGTCGGGGCGAACACCGGGGAGCTGTTTTTT.

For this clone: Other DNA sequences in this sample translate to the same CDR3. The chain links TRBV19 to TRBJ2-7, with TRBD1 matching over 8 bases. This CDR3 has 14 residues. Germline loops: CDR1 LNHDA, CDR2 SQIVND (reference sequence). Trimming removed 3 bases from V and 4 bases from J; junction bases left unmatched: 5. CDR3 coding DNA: TGTGCCAGTAGTATCGGACAGGGTTCGTACGAGCAGTACTTC. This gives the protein CASSIGQGSYEQYF.

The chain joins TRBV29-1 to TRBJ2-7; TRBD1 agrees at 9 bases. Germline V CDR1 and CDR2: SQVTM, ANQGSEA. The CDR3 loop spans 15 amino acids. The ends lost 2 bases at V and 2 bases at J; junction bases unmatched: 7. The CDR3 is CSVELGTGPPYEQYF. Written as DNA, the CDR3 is TGCAGCGTTGAACTTGGGACAGGGCCACCCTACGAGCAGTACTTC.

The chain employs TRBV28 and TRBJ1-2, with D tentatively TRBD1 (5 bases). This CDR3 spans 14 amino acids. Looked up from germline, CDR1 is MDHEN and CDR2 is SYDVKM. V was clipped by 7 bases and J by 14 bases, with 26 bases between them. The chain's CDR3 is CASTPRGGSLLFTF. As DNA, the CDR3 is TGTGCCAGCACCCCACGCGGGGGGAGCCTTTTATTTACCTTC.

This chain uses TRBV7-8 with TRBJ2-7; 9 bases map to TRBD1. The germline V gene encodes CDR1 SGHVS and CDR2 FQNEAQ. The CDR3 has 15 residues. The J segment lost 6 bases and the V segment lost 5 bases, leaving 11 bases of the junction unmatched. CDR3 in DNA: TGTGCCAGCAGCGCCGCCGGGACAGGGCTTGGCGAGCAGTACTTC. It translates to CASSAAGTGLGEQYF.

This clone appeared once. Here the CDR3 DNA reads TGCAGCGTGGATGGACAGGGGCTCGCTGAAGCTTTCTTT. This translates into CSVDGQGLAEAFF. The gene calls are TRBV29-1 and TRBJ1-1, with 9 nucleotides matching TRBD1. Germline-derived CDR1 and CDR2 are SQVTM and ANQGSEA. J lost 6 bases, V lost 6 bases, and 8 bases had no gene match. The CDR3 totals 13 residues.

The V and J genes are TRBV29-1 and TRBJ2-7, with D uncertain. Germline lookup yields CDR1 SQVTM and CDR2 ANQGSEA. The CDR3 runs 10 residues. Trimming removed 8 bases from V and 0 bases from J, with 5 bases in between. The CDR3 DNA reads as TGCAGCCCTAGCTCCTACGAGCAGTACTTC. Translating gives CSPSSYEQYF.

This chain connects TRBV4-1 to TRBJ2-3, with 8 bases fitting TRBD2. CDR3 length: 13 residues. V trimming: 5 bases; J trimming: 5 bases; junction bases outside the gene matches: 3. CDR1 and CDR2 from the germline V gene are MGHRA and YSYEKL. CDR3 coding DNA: TGCGCCAGCAGCGTACTAGCGGTAGATACGCAGTATTTT. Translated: CASSVLAVDTQYF.

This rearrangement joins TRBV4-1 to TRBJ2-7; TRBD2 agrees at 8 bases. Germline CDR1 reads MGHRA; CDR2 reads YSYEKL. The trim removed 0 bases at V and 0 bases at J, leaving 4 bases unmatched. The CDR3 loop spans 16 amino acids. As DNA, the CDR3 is TGCGCCAGCAGCCAAGATCGAGGACTAGCCTCCTACGAGCAGTACTTC. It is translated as CASSQDRGLASYEQYF.

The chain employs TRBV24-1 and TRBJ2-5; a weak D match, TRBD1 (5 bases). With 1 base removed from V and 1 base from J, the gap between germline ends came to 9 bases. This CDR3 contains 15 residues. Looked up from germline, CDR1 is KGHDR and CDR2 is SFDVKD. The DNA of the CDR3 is TGTGCCACCAGTGATTTCCTCGACAGCCAAGAGACCCAGTACTTC. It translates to CATSDFLDSQETQYF.

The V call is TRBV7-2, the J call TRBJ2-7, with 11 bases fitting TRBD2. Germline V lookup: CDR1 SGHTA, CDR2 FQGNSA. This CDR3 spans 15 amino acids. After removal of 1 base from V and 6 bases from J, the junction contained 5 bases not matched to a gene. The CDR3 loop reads CASSLGLAGGAEQYF. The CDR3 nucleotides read TGTGCCAGCAGCTTAGGGTTAGCGGGGGGGGCCGAGCAGTACTTC. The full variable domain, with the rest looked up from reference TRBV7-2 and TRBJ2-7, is GAGVSQSPSNKVTEKGKDVELRCDPISGHTALYWYRQSLGQGLEFLIYFQGNSAPDKSGLPSDRFSAERTGGSVSTLTIQRTQQEDSAVYLCASSLGLAGGAEQYFGPGTRLTVT.

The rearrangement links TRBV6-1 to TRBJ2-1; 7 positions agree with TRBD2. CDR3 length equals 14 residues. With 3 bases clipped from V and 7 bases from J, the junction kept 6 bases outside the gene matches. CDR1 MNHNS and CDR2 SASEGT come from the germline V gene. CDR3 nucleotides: TGTGCCAGCAGTGAGGGCGGGAGCGGTAATGAGCAGTTCTTC. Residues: CASSEGGSGNEQFF.

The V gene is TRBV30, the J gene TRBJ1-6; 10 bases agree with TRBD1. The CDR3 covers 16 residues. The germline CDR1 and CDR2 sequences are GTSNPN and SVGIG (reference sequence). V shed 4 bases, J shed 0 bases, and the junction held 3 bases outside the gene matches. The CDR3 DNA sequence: TGTGCCTGGACCCGGACAGGGGGCTCCTATAATTCACCCCTCCACTTT. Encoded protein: CAWTRTGGSYNSPLHF.

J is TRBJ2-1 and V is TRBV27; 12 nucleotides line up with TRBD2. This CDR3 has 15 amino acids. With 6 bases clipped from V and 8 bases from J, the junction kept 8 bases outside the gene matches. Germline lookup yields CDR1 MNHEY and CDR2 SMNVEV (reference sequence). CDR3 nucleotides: TGTGCCAGCAGCGTACTAGCGGGGGGCGTCGATGAGCAGTTCTTC. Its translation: CASSVLAGGVDEQFF.